This T cell receptor beta chain appears in the sequencing data of a study of cytomegalovirus exposure and HLA in healthy donors. 60 Vbeta and 13 Jbeta primers were used in PCR. Per the original methods: The authors later counted 70 million to 80 million unique TCR beta chains, 9.5 million to 13 million of them shared. Data came from immunoSEQ multiplex PCR; TCRdb stores just in-frame clones and leaves some out. Clone size and V and J calls were adopted from that table, with D and trimming inferred from the DNA. This table has 150,000 to 200,000 clones, 80% appearing once. Donors had nominal health at sampling but likely had unrecorded immune exposures. Notes on the study in general: Rare TCR sequences predominated, though certain public TCRs were found in many donors. Solely CMV serostatus was available to characterize immune exposure.

To note about this clone: Its antigen is undetermined.

The CDR3 sequence is 13 residues long. J gave up 4 bases and V 5 bases, and 0 bases lay outside the gene matches. In germline, CDR1 is SGHTA, CDR2 FQGNSA. The rearrangement links TRBV7-2 to TRBJ1-3; TRBD1 agrees at 9 bases. This TCR came from a woman between 50 and 59 years old in good health and CMV-seronegative. Specimen: PBMCs. CDR3 in amino acids: CASSTGGGNTIYF. In DNA form, the CDR3 reads TGTGCCAGCAGCACAGGGGGCGGAAACACCATATATTTT.